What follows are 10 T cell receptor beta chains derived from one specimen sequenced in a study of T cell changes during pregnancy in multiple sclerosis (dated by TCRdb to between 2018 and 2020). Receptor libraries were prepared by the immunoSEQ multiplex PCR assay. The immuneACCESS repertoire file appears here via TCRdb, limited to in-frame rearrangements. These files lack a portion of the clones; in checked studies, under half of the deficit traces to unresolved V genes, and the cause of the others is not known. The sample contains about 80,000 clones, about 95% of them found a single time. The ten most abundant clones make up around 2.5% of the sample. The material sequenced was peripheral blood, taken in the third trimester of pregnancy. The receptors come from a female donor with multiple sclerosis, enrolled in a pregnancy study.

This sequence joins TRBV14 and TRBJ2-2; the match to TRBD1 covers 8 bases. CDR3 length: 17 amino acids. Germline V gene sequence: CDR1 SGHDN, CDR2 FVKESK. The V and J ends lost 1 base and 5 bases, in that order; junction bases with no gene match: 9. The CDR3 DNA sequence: TGTGCCAGCAGCCAAGGTGGTGGACAGGGACGAACCGGGGAGCTGTTTTTT. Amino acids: CASSQGGGQGRTGELFF.

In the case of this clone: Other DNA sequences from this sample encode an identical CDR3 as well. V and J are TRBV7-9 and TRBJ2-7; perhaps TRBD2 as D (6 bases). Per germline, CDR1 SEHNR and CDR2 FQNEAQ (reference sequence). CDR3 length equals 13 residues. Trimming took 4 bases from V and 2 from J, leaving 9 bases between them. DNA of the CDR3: TGTGCCAGCAGCTCGCGGGGTCCCTACGAGCAGTACTTC. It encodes CASSSRGPYEQYF.

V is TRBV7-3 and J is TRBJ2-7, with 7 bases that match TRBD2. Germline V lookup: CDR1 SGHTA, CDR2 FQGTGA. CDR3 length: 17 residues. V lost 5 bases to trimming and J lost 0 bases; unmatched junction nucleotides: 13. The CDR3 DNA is TGTGCCAGCAGCCCAACCCCTAGCGGCCATGACTCCTACGAGCAGTACTTC. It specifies CASSPTPSGHDSYEQYF.

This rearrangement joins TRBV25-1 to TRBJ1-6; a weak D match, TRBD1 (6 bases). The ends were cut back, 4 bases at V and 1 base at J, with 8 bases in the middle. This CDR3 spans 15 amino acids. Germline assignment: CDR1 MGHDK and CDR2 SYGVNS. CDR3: CASSAQGSYNSPLHF. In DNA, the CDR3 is TGTGCCAGCAGTGCCCAGGGGTCCTATAATTCACCCCTCCACTTT.

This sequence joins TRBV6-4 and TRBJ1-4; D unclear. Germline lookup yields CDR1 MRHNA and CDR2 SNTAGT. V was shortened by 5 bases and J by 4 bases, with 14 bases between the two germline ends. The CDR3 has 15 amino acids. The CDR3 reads CASSLNGLYNEKLFF. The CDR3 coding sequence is TGTGCCAGCAGTTTAAACGGGTTATATAATGAAAAACTGTTTTTT.

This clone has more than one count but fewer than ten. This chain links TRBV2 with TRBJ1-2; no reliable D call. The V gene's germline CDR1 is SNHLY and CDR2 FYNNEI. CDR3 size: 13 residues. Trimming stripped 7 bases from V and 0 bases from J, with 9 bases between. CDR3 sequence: CASKEGTNYGYTF. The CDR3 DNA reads TGTGCCAGCAAGGAGGGTACTAACTATGGCTACACCTTC.

CDR3 loop: CASSSPLRQAAYEQYF. CDR3 nucleotides: TGTGCCAGCAGTTCTCCCCTAAGACAGGCAGCCTACGAGCAGTACTTC. The J gene is TRBJ2-7, the V gene TRBV28; a possible D gene is TRBD1 (6 bases). From germline, CDR1 is MDHEN and CDR2 SYDVKM. The CDR3 is 16 residues long. The V and J ends lost 4 bases and 2 bases respectively, with 18 bases between them.

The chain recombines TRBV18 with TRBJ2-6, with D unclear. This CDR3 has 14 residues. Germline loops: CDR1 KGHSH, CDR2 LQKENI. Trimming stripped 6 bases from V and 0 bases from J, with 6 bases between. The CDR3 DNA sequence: TGTGCCAGCTCCCACAGCTCTGGGGCCAACGTCCTGACTTTC. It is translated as CASSHSSGANVLTF.

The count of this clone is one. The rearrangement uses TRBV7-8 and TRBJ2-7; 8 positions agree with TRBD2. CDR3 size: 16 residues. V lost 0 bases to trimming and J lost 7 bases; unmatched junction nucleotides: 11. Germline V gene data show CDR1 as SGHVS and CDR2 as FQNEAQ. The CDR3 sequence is CASSLARASGRREQYF. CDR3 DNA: TGTGCCAGCAGCTTAGCGCGGGCTAGCGGGCGCCGGGAGCAGTACTTC.

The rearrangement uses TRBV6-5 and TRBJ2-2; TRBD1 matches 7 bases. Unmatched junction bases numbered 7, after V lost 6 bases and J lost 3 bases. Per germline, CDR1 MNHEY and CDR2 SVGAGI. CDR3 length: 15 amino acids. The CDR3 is CASRQGQGDTGELFF. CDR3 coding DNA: TGTGCCAGCAGGCAGGGGCAGGGGGACACCGGGGAGCTGTTTTTT.